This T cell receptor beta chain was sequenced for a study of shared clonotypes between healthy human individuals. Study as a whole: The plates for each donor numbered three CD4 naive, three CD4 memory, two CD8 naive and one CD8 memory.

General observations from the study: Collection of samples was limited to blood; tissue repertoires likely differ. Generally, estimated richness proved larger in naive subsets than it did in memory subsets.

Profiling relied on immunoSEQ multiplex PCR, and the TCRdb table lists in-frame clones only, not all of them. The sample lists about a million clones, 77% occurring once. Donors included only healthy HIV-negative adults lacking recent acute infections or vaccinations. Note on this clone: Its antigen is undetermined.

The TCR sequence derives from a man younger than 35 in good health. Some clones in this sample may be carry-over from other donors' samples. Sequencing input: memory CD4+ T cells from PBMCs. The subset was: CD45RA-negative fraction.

The CDR3 spells CASSPPEGRYSNQPQHF. The CDR3 nucleotides read TGTGCCAGCAGCCCCCCTGAAGGACGGTATAGCAATCAGCCCCAGCATTTT. The V call is TRBV28, the J call TRBJ1-5; D gene unclear. The CDR3 consists of 17 residues. Trimming took 6 bases from V and 0 from J, leaving 18 bases between them. The germline CDR1 and CDR2 sequences are MDHEN and SYDVKM.